Following are 4 T cell receptor beta chains from one sample sequenced in a study of blood T cell repertoires in COVID-19. The protocol was immunoSEQ multiplex PCR, while the TCRdb copy is restricted to in-frame clones and leaves out a portion. Among some 230,000 clones listed, just over 85% were seen once. The sample taken for sequencing was peripheral blood. Receptors were obtained from a man aged 25 to 40 who had recovered from COVID-19.

For the CDR3, the DNA is TGTGCCAGCAGCTCCAGGGGGGACGCGGACTACGAGCAGTACTTC. Translated, it gives CASSSRGDADYEQYF. The chain employs TRBV13 and TRBJ2-7; D perhaps matches TRBD1 (7 bases). Germline V CDR1 and CDR2: PRHDT, FYEKMQ (reference sequence). Trimming removed 4 bases from V and 3 bases from J, with 16 bases in between. This CDR3 is built from 15 residues.

This clone was seen repeatedly, ten times or more. The chain uses TRBV7-2 and TRBJ2-2; D not certain. The CDR3 contains 14 residues. Trimming took 5 bases from V and 0 from J, leaving 7 bases between them. Looked up from germline, CDR1 is SGHTA and CDR2 is FQGNSA. The CDR3 DNA reads TGTGCCAGCAGCCTCAACTCGAACACCGGGGAGCTGTTTTTT. This gives the protein CASSLNSNTGELFF.

V and J are TRBV2 and TRBJ1-2, with 8 positions matching TRBD1. The germline gives CDR1 SNHLY, CDR2 FYNNEI. Trimming at V came to 4 bases and at J to 4 bases, leaving 17 bases not matched to a gene. The CDR3 contains 18 residues. This CDR3 is CASSAGQTGEWGLYGYTF. The CDR3 DNA reads as TGTGCCAGCAGTGCGGGTCAGACAGGGGAGTGGGGCCTCTATGGCTACACCTTC.

The chain has TRBV9 and TRBJ1-6; 9 bases agree with TRBD1. The length of the CDR3 is 15 residues. Germline CDR1 and CDR2: SGDLS and YYNGEE. V lost 5 bases and J lost 7; bases outside the gene matches: 7. CDR3 amino acids: CASRTSGQGNSPLHF. The DNA of the CDR3 is TGTGCCAGCAGAACTTCGGGACAGGGCAATTCACCCCTCCACTTT. The complete variable domain, with remaining parts taken from reference TRBV9 and TRBJ1-6, reads DSGVTQTPKHLITATGQRVTLRCSPRSGDLSVYWYQQSLDQGLQFLIQYYNGEERAKGNILERFSAQQFPDLHSELNLSSLELGDSALYFCASRTSGQGNSPLHFGNGTRLTVT.